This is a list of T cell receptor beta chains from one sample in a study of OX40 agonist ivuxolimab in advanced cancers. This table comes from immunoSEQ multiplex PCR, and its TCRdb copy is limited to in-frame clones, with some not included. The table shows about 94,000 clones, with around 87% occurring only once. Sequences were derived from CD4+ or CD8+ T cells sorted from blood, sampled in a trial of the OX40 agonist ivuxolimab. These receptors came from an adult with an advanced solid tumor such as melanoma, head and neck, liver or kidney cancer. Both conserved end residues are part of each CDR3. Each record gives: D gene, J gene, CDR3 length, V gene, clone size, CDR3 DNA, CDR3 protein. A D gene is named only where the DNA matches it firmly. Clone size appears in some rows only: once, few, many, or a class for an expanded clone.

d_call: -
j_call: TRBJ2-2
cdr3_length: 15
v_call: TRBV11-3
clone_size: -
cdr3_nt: TGTGCCAGCAGCTTCCGGGGTGTATCCACCGGGGAGCTGTTTTTT
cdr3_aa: CASSFRGVSTGELFF

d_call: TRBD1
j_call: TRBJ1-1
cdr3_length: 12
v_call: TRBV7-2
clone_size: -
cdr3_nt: TGTGCCAGCAGCACAACCGACAGGGTTGCTTTCTTT
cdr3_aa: CASSTTDRVAFF

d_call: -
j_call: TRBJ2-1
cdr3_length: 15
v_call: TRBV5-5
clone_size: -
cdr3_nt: TGTGCCAGCAGCCCTGGACAGAGCTCCTACAATGAGCAGTTCTTC
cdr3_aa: CASSPGQSSYNEQFF

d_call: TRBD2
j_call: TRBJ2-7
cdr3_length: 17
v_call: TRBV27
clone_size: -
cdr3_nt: TGTGCCAGCAGTCCACTCTTAGCGGGGGGGAGCTCCTACGAGCAGTACTTC
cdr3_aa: CASSPLLAGGSSYEQYF

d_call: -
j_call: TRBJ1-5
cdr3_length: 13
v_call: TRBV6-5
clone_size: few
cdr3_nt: TGTGCCAGCAGTAACCCCTCCGCGGGGCCCCAGCATTTT
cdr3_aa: CASSNPSAGPQHF

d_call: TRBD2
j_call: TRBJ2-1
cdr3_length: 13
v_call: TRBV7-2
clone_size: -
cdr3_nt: TGTGCCAGCATACCCAGCGGGGGCTATGAGCAGTTCTTC
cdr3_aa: CASIPSGGYEQFF

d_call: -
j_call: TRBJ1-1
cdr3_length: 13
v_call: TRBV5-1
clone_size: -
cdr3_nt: TGCGCCAGCAGCTTGGGGATGAACACTGAAGCTTTCTTT
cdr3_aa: CASSLGMNTEAFF

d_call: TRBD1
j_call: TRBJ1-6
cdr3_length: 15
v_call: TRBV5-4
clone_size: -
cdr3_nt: TGTGCCAGCAGCGAGACAGGGCCCGGTAATTCACCCCTCCACTTT
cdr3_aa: CASSETGPGNSPLHF

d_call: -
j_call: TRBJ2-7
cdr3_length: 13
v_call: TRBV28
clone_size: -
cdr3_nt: TGTGCCAGCAGCCCCGGGCAGAGAGGCGAGCAGTACTTC
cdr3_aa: CASSPGQRGEQYF

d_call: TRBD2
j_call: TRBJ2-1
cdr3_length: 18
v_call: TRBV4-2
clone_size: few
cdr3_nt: TGTGCCAGCAGCCTAGGGACTAGCGGGGGCCTTATGTACAATGAGCAGTTCTTC
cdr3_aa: CASSLGTSGGLMYNEQFF

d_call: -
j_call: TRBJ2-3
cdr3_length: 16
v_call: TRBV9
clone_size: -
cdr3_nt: TGTGCCAGCAGCGTAGTTCCCTCCTTGGAAGGAGATACGCAGTATTTT
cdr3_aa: CASSVVPSLEGDTQYF

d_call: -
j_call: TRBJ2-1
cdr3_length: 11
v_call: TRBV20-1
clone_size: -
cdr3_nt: TGCAGTGCCACGCCAACGGTTGAGCAGTTCTTC
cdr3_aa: CSATPTVEQFF

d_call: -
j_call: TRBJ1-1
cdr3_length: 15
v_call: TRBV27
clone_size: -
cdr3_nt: TGTGCCAGCACAAAAAACAGGGTCGATTTGACTGAAGCTTTCTTT
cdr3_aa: CASTKNRVDLTEAFF

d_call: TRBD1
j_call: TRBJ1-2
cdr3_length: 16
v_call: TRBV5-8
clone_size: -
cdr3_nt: TGTGCCAGCAGCTTGGGGTGGACAGGGGGCGCCAGTGGCTACACCTTC
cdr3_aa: CASSLGWTGGASGYTF

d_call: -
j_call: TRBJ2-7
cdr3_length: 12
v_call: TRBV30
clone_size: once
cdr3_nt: TGTGCCTGGAGTCCCAACTCCTACGAGCAGTACTTC
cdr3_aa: CAWSPNSYEQYF

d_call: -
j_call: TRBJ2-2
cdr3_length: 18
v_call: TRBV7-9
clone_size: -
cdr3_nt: TGTGCCAGCAGCTTTAGGGGTGTTAGTAAGTTGTCCACCGGGGAGCTGTTTTTT
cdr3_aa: CASSFRGVSKLSTGELFF

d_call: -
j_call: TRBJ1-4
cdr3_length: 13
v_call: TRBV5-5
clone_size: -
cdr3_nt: TGTGCCAGCAGAGGGGGGACTAATGAAAAACTGTTTTTT
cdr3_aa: CASRGGTNEKLFF

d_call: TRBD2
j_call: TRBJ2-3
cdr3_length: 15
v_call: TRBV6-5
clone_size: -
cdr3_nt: TGTGCCAGCAGGTTAGCGGGGGGCGGCACAGATACGCAGTATTTT
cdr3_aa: CASRLAGGGTDTQYF

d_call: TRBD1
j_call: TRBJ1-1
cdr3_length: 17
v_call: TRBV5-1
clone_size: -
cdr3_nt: TGCGCCAGCAGCTTGGGAGGGACAGGGGGCAAGGACACTGAAGCTTTCTTT
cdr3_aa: CASSLGGTGGKDTEAFF

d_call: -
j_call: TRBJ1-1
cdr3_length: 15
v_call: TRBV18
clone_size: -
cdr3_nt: TGTGCCAGCTCGTCGGATCAAAGTCAGGTCACTGAAGCTTTCTTT
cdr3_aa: CASSSDQSQVTEAFF

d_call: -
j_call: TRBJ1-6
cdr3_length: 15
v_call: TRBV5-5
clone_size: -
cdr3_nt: TGTGCCAGCAGCTTGTACAGCTCCTATAATTCACCCCTCCACTTT
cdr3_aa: CASSLYSSYNSPLHF

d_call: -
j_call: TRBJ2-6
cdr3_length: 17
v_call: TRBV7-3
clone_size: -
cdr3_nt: TGTGCCAGCAGCTCCGGGTTACAGGGCTCTGGGGCCAACGTCCTGACTTTC
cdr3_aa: CASSSGLQGSGANVLTF

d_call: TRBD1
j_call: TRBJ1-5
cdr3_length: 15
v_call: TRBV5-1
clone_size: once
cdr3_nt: TGCGCCAGCAGCCGAGGGACAGGGGCAGATCAGCCCCAGCATTTT
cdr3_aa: CASSRGTGADQPQHF

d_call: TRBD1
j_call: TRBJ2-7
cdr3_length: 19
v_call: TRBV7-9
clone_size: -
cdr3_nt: TGTGCCAGCAGCTTAAGAACAGGGTTGGGGACAGGCCCCTCCTACGAGCAGTACTTC
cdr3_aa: CASSLRTGLGTGPSYEQYF

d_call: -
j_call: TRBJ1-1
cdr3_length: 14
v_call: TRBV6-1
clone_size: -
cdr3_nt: TGTGCCAGCAGTGAAGGAGCGACAAATGCGGGAGCTTTCTTT
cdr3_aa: CASSEGATNAGAFF

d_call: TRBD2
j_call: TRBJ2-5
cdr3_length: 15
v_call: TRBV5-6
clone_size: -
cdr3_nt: TGTGCCAGCACCTTCGGACTAGCGAGCCAAGAGACCCAGTACTTC
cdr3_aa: CASTFGLASQETQYF

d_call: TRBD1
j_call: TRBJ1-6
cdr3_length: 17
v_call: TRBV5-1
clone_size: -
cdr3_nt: TGCGCCAGCAGCTTGGCCTGGGACAGGCCAAATAATTCACCCCTCCACTTT
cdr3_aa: CASSLAWDRPNNSPLHF

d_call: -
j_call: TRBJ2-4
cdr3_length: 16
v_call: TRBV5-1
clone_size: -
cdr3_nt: TGCGCCAGCAGCTTGGGCCAGCAAATAGCCAAAAACATTCAGTACTTC
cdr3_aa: CASSLGQQIAKNIQYF

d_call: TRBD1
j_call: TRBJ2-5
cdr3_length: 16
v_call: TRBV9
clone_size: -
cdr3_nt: TGTGCCAGCAGCGCGAACAGGGGGTTCGGCCAAGAGACCCAGTACTTC
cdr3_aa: CASSANRGFGQETQYF

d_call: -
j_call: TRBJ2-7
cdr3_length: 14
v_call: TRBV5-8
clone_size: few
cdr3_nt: TGTGCCAGCAGCTGGACACCGAGCTCCTACGAGCAGTACTTC
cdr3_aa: CASSWTPSSYEQYF

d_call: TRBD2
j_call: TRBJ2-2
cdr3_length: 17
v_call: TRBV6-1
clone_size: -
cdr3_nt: TGTGCCAGCAGTGAAGCGCTAGCGGGTGGATTTGGCGGGGAGCTGTTTTTT
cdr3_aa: CASSEALAGGFGGELFF

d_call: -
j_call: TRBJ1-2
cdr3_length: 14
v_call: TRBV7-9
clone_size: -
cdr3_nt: TGTGCCAGCAGCCCCACGGACACCCTCTATGGCTACACCTTC
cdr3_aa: CASSPTDTLYGYTF

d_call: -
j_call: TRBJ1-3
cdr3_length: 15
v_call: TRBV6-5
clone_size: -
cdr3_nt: TGTGCCAGCACAAAGGACCCTGCGCGTGGAAACACCATATATTTT
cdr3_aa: CASTKDPARGNTIYF

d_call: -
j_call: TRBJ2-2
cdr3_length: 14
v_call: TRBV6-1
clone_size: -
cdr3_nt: TGTGCCAGCAGGACGGATTGGAACACCGGGGAGCTGTTTTTT
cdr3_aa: CASRTDWNTGELFF

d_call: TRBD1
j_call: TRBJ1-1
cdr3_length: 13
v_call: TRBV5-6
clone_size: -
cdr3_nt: TGTGCCAGCAGCGGGGACAGAAACACTGAAGCTTTCTTT
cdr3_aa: CASSGDRNTEAFF

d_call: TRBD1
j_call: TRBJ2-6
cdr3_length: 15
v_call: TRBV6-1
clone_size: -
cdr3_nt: TGTGCCAGCAGTGGACAGGGCTCTGGGGCCAACGTCCTGACTTTC
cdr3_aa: CASSGQGSGANVLTF

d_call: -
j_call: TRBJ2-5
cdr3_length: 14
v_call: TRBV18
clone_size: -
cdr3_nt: TGTGCCAGCTCACCTGGGCCCCCCGGGGAGACCCAGTACTTC
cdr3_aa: CASSPGPPGETQYF

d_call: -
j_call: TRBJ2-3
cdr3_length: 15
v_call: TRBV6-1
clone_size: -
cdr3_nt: TGTGCCAGCAGTGCAAAACCGGGCCCTCGGGATACGCAGTATTTT
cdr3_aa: CASSAKPGPRDTQYF

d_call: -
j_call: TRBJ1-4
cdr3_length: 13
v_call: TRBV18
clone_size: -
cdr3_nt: TGTGCCAGCTCAATGGATCCTTCGGAAAAACTGTTTTTT
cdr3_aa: CASSMDPSEKLFF

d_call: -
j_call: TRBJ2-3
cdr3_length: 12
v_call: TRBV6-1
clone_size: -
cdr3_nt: TGTGCCAGCAGCCCTAGTGCAGATACGCAGTATTTT
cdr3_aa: CASSPSADTQYF

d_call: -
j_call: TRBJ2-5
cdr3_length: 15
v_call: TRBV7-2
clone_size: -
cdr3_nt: TGTGCCAGCAGCTCACAGGGCAACCGCCAAGAGACCCAGTACTTC
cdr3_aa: CASSSQGNRQETQYF

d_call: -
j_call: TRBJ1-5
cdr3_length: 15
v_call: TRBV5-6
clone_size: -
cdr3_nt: TGTGCCAGCAGCTTGGCCGGGGGAATCAATCAGCCCCAGCATTTT
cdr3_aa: CASSLAGGINQPQHF

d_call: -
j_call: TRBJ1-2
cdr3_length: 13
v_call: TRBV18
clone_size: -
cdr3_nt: TGTGCCAGCTCACCGGACGCGGCCTATGGCTACACCTTC
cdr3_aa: CASSPDAAYGYTF

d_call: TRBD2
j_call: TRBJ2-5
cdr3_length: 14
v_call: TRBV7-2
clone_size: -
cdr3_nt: TGTGCCAGCAGCCCTTTAGAAGGACGGGGGGCCCAGTACTTC
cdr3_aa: CASSPLEGRGAQYF

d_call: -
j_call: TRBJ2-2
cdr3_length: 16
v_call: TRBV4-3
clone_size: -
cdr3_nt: TGCGCCAGCAGCCAGGAAGAACCTTACCCCCCCGGGGAGCTGTTTTTT
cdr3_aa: CASSQEEPYPPGELFF

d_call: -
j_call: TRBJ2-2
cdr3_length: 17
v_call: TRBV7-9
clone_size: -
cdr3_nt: TGTGCCAGCAGCTTCCCCCCCGCGGGACAGAACACCGGGGAGCTGTTTTTT
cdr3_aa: CASSFPPAGQNTGELFF